This T cell receptor (beta chain) derives from a study of blood T cell repertoires in COVID-19. Study-level background: T cells, B-cell-depleted T cells, or PBMCs supplied cDNA or gDNA.

The authors' processing: Amplified reference gene primers provided the basis for estimating nucleated cell counts. TCRdb's table, derived via immunoSEQ multiplex PCR, lists solely in-frame clones and lacks some. V and J calls and clone size are copied from that table; D and trimming were computed from the DNA. The sample lists under 85,000 clones, around 80% occurring once. The CDR3 sequence is 16 residues long. Trimming took 4 bases from V and 5 from J, leaving 16 bases between them. In germline, CDR1 is SGHRS, CDR2 YFSETQ. This receptor was taken from a man aged 45-60 years with active COVID-19. J is TRBJ1-6 and V is TRBV5-1; no definite D call. The sample comprised peripheral blood. DNA for the CDR3: TGCGCCAGCAGCCCCCTCGCGGTGTCTAATAATTCACCCCTCCACTTT. It encodes CASSPLAVSNNSPLHF.